This T cell receptor (beta chain) comes out of a study of T cell responses to AZD1222 COVID-19 vaccine. Study results and limitations: Two AZD1222 administrations were followed by greater Spike-specific TCR breadth and depth. The CD4 TCRs associated with vaccination extended across spike and predominated at 160-218 and 743-854. Sampling captured repertoires only after the peak T cell response. Clonal diversity was possibly underestimated; the donors were predominantly white British and more often female.

The table came from immunoSEQ multiplex PCR; TCRdb's copy has only in-frame clones and leaves some out. The sample yields 140,000 to 150,000 clones, 85% to 95% seen once. In the case of this clone: Its target is unknown.

Sequenced material: peripheral blood, taken after recovery from COVID-19. This clonotype originated in an adult who had recovered from COVID-19.

The CDR3 sequence is CASSYSDRYEQYF. The CDR3 DNA reads as TGTGCCAGCAGTTACTCGGATAGGTACGAGCAGTACTTC. V gene TRBV6-2 or TRBV6-3 combines with J gene TRBJ2-7, with D unresolved. CDR1 MNHEY and CDR2 SVGEGT come from the germline V gene. Trimming took 0 bases from V and 4 from J, leaving 7 bases between them. The CDR3 spans 13 residues.